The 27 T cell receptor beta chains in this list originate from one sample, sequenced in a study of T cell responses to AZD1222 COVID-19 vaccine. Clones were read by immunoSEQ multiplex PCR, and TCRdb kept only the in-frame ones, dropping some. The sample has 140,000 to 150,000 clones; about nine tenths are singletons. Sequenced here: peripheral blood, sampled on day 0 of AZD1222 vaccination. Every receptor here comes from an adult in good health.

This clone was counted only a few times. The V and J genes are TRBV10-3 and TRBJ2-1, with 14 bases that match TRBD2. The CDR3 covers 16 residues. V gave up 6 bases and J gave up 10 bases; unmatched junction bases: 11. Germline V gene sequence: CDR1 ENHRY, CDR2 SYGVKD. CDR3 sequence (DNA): TGTGCCATCAGCAGAGGGGGGACTAGCGGGAGAGGAGAGCAGTTCTTC. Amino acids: CAISRGGTSGRGEQFF.

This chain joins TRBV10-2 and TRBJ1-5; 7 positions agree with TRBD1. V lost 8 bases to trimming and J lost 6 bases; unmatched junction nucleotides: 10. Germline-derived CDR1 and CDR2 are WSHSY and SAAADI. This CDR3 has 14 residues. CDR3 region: CASGLDRVSQPQHF. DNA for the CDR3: TGCGCCAGCGGCCTAGACAGGGTGTCTCAGCCCCAGCATTTT.

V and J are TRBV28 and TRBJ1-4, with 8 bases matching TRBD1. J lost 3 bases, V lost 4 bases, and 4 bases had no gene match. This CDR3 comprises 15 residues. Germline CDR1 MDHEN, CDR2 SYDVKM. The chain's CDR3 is CASSSPGQANEKLFF. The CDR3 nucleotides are TGTGCCAGCAGTTCACCGGGACAGGCTAATGAAAAACTGTTTTTT.

The CDR3 loop is CASSFGTGRSYEQYF. In DNA, the CDR3 is TGTGCCAGCAGCTTCGGGACAGGGAGGTCCTACGAGCAGTACTTC. The rearrangement joins TRBV5-4 to TRBJ2-7; 9 nucleotides line up with TRBD1. CDR1 and CDR2 from the germline V gene are SGHNT and YYREEE (reference sequence). The CDR3 runs to 15 residues. Trimming cost V 2 bases and J 1 base; bases outside gene matches: 4.

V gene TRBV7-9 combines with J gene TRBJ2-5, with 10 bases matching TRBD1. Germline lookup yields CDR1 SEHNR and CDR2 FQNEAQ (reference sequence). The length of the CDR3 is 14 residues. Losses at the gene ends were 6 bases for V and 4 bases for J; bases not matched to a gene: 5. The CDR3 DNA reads TGTGCCAGCAGAGTCGGGACAGGGGCAGAGACCCAGTACTTC. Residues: CASRVGTGAETQYF.

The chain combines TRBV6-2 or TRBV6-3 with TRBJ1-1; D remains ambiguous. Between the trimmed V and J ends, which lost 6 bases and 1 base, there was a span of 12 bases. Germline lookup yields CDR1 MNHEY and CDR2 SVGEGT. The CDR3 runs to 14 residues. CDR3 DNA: TGTGCCAGCAGCAGGAGGCCAACGAACACTGAAGCTTTCTTT. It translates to CASSRRPTNTEAFF.

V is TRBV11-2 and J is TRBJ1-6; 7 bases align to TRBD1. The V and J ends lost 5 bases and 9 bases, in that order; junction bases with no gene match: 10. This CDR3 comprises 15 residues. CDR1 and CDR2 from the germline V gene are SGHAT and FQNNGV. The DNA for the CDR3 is TGTGCCAGCAGCCCAACAGGGGAGGGGATTTCACCCCTCCACTTT. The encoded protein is CASSPTGEGISPLHF.

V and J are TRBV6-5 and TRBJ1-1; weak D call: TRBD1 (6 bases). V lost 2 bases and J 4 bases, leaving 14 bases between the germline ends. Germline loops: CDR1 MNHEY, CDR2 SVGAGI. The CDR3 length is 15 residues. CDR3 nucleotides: TGTGCCAGCAGTTACCATGCCGGGGGGCTCACTGAAGCTTTCTTT. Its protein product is CASSYHAGGLTEAFF.

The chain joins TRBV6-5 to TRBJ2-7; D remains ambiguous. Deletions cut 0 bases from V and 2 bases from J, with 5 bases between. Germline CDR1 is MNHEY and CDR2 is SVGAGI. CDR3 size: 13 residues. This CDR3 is CASSYSGTYEQYF. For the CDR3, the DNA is TGTGCCAGCAGTTACTCTGGAACCTACGAGCAGTACTTC.

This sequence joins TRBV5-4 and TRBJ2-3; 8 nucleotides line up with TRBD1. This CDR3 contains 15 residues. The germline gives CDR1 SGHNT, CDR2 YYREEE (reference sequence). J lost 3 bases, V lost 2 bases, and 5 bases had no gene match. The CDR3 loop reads CASSFGQGATDTQYF. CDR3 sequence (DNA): TGTGCCAGCAGCTTTGGTCAGGGGGCAACAGATACGCAGTATTTT.

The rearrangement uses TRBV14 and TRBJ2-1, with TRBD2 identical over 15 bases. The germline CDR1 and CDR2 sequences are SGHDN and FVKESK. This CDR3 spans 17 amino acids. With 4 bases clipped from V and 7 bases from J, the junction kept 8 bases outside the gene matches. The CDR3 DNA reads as TGTGCCAGCAGCCCGCGCCCCGGGACTAGCGGGAGGAATGAGCAGTTCTTC. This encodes CASSPRPGTSGRNEQFF.

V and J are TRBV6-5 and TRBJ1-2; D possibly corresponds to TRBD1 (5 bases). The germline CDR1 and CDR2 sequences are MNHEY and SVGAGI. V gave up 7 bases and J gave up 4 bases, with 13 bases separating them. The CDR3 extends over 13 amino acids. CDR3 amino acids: CASTRPGGYGYTF. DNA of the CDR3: TGTGCCAGCACCCGCCCGGGGGGCTATGGCTACACCTTC.

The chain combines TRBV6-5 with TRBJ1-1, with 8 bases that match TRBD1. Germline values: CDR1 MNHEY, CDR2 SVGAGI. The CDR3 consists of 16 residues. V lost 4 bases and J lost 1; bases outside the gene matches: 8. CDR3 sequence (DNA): TGTGCCAGCAGTTCGCAGGGGGCGGACGGGAACACTGAAGCTTTCTTT. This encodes CASSSQGADGNTEAFF.

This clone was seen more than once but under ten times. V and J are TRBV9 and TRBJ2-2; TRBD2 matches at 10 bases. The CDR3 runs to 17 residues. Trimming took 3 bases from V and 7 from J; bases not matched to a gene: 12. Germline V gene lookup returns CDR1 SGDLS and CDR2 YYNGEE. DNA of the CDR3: TGTGCCAGCAGCGCAACTGTCCTAGCGGGAGTTGGCGGGGAGCTGTTTTTT. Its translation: CASSATVLAGVGGELFF.

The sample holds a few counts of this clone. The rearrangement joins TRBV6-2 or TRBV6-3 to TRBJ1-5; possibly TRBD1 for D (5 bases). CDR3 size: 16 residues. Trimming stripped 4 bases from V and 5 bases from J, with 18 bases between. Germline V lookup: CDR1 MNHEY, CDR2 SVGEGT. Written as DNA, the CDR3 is TGTGCCAGCAGTTCTTCCCCGGAGGGGTTTTATCAGCCCCAGCATTTT. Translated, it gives CASSSSPEGFYQPQHF.

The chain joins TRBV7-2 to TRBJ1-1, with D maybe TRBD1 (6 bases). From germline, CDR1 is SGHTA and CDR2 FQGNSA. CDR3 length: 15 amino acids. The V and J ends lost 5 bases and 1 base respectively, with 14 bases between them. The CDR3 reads CASSAGQLWNTEAFF. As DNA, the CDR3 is TGTGCCAGCAGCGCGGGACAACTATGGAACACTGAAGCTTTCTTT.

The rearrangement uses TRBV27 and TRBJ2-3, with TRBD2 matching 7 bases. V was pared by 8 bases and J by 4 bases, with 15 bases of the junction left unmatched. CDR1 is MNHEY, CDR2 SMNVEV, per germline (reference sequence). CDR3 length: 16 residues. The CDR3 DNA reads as TGTGCCAGCCTTCCCCTGGCGGGAGTAATCGCAGATACGCAGTATTTT. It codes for CASLPLAGVIADTQYF.

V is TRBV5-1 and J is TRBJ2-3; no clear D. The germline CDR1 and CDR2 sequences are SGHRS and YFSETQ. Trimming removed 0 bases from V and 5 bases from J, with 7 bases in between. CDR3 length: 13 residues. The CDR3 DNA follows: TGCGCCAGCAGCTTGGGGGGAAGAGATACGCAGTATTTT. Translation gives CASSLGGRDTQYF.

The CDR3 DNA reads as TGCGCCAGCAGCTTGGAACCTAGAGGCGGTGGCACTGAAGCTTTCTTT. Translation: CASSLEPRGGGTEAFF. This chain joins TRBV5-1 and TRBJ1-1; no firm D call. Trimming cost V 0 bases and J 4 bases, with 16 bases left between them. The CDR3 is 16 residues long. Germline loops: CDR1 SGHRS, CDR2 YFSETQ.

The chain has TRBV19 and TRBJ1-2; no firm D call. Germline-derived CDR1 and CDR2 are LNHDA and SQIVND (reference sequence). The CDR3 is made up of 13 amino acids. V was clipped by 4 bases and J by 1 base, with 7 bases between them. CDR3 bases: TGTGCCAGTAGTAGCCAGGTTAACTATGGCTACACCTTC. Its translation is CASSSQVNYGYTF.

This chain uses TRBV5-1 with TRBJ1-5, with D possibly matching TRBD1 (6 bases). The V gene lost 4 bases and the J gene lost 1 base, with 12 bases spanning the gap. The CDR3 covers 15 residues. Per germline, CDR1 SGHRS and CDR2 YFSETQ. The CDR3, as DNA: TGCGCCAGCAGCACTTCGGGGGCGAGCAATCAGCCCCAGCATTTT. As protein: CASSTSGASNQPQHF.

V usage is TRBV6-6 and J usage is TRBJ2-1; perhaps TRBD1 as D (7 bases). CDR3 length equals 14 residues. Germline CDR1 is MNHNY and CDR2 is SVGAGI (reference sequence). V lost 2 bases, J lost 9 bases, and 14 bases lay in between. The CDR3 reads CASSYGQGGGEQFF. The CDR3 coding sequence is TGTGCCAGCAGTTACGGGCAGGGGGGCGGTGAGCAGTTCTTC.

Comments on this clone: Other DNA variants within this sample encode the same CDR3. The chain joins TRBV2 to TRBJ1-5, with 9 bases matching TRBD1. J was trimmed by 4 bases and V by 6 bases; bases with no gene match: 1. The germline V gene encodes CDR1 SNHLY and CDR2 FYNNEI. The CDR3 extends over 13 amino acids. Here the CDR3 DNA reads TGTGCCAGCAGCGGGACAGGGAATCAGCCCCAGCATTTT. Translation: CASSGTGNQPQHF. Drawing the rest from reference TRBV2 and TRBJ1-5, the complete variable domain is EPEVTQTPSHQVTQMGQEVILRCVPISNHLYFYWYRQILGQKVEFLVSFYNNEISEKSEIFDDQFSVERPDGSNFTLKIRSTKLEDSAMYFCASSGTGNQPQHFGDGTRLSIL.

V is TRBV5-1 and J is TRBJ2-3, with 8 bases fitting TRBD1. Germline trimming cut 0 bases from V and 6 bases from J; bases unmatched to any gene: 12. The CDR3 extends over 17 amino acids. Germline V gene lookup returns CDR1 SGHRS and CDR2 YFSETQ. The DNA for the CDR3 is TGCGCCAGCAGCTTGGGCCCCCGACAGGGGTTTGTGGATACGCAGTATTTT. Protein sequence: CASSLGPRQGFVDTQYF. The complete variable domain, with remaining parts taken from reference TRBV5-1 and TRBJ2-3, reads KAGVTQTPRYLIKTRGQQVTLSCSPISGHRSVSWYQQTPGQGLQFLFEYFSETQRNKGNFPGRFSGRQFSNSRSEMNVSTLELGDSALYLCASSLGPRQGFVDTQYFGPGTRLTVL.

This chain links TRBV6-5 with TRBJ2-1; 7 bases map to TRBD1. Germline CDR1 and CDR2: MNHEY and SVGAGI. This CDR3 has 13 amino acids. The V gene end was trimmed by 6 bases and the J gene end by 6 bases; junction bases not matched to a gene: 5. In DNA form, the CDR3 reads TGTGCCAGCAGGGGGACAGTATCCAATGAGCAGTTCTTC. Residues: CASRGTVSNEQFF.

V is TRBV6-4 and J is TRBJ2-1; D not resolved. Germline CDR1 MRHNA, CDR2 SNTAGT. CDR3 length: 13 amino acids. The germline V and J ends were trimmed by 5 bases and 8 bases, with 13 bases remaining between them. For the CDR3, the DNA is TGTGCCAGCAGTTCCACCGACGTGGATGAGCAGTTCTTC. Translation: CASSSTDVDEQFF.

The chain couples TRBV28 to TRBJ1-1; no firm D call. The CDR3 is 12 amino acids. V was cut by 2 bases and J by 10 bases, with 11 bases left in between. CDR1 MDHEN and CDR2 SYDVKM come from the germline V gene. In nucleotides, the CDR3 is TGTGCCAGCAGTTTAGAGAGCCGAGGAGCTTTCTTT. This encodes CASSLESRGAFF.